This TCR beta chain originates from a study of blood T cell repertoires in COVID-19. This clone has more than one count but fewer than ten. Authors' methods: Reference gene primer amplification gave estimated nucleated cell counts. The protocol was immunoSEQ multiplex PCR, while the TCRdb copy is restricted to in-frame clones and leaves out a portion. V and J calls and clone size follow that table, whereas D and trimming were derived from the DNA. The table has around 450,000 clones, 90% seen once. V lost 5 bases and J 8 bases, leaving 21 bases between the germline ends. Germline V gives CDR1 SQVTM, CDR2 ANQGSEA. This CDR3 contains 14 residues.

The sequenced sample was PBMCs or T cells enriched from blood (not recorded which). The receptor was derived from a man younger than 35 who had recovered from COVID-19. This rearrangement joins TRBV29-1 to TRBJ1-2; no clear D. CDR3 nucleotide sequence: TGCAGCGTTAGACCCCGGGTGAGTGGAAAAGGCTACACCTTC. Amino acids: CSVRPRVSGKGYTF.